This T cell receptor (beta chain) was identified during a study of lymphopenia after photon versus proton radiotherapy. Overall study results and limits: Only patients who died were analyzed for survival; proton advantage is unproven.

About this clone itself: Its antigen is as yet unknown.

Clones were read by immunoSEQ multiplex PCR, and TCRdb kept only the in-frame ones, dropping some. Here the sample spans about 22,000 clones, over 90% being singletons. Germline V gene lookup returns CDR1 SQVTM and CDR2 ANQGSEA. The ends were cut back, 3 bases at V and 0 bases at J, with 10 bases in the middle. The CDR3 totals 14 residues. The receptor was derived from a woman between 65 and 79 years old with pancreatic cancer. Some clones in this sample may be carry-over from other donors' samples. Sequences were derived from peripheral blood, sampled from a patient treated with proton-based radiotherapy. The chain joins TRBV29-1 to TRBJ2-3, with D possibly TRBD2 on 6 matching bases. CDR3 sequence (DNA): TGCAGCGTTGAGGGGGGTTCTAGCACAGATACGCAGTATTTT. This codes for CSVEGGSSTDTQYF.